Shown below are 17 T cell receptor beta chains from a single sample sequenced in a study of cytomegalovirus exposure and HLA in healthy donors. Profiled with immunoSEQ multiplex PCR; TCRdb holds only in-frame clones, not every one. The sample records about 220,000 clones, around 87% being singletons. Material: PBMCs. These receptors came from a young man in good health and CMV-seronegative.

V usage is TRBV7-6 and J usage is TRBJ1-2; TRBD1 matches at 10 bases. The CDR3 loop spans 15 amino acids. Trimming at V came to 5 bases and at J to 0 bases, leaving 3 bases not matched to a gene. Germline V gene sequence: CDR1 SGHVS, CDR2 FNYEAQ. The CDR3 protein is CASSPGTGANYGYTF. The CDR3 DNA is TGTGCCAGCAGCCCGGGGACAGGGGCTAACTATGGCTACACCTTC. The variable domain in full, with the rest retrieved from reference TRBV7-6 and TRBJ1-2, is GAGVSQSPRYKVTKRGQDVALRCDPISGHVSLYWYRQALGQGPEFLTYFNYEAQQDKSGLPNDRFSAERPEGSISTLTIQRTEQRDSAMYRCASSPGTGANYGYTFGSGTRLTVV.

This clone was found once. The V call is TRBV6-1, the J call TRBJ1-3, with D possibly being TRBD1 (5 bases). Between the trimmed V and J ends, which lost 1 base and 0 bases, there was a span of 10 bases. The germline gives CDR1 MNHNS, CDR2 SASEGT. There are 16 residues in the CDR3. The CDR3 here is CASSEGRTFSGNTIYF. The CDR3 region has the DNA TGTGCCAGCAGTGAAGGCCGGACATTCTCTGGAAACACCATATATTTT.

This clone was seen only a few times. The chain joins TRBV5-1 to TRBJ1-6; the match to TRBD1 covers 12 bases. V gave up 4 bases and J gave up 2 bases; unmatched junction bases: 4. Germline V CDR1 and CDR2: SGHRS, YFSETQ. The CDR3 is 17 residues long. The DNA of the CDR3 is TGCGCCAGCAGCCTGGGACAGGGGGCCCCCTATAATTCACCCCTCCACTTT. Translation gives CASSLGQGAPYNSPLHF. The complete variable domain, with remaining parts taken from reference TRBV5-1 and TRBJ1-6, reads KAGVTQTPRYLIKTRGQQVTLSCSPISGHRSVSWYQQTPGQGLQFLFEYFSETQRNKGNFPGRFSGRQFSNSRSEMNVSTLELGDSALYLCASSLGQGAPYNSPLHFGNGTRLTVT.

This clone has a single count. The chain employs TRBV5-1 and TRBJ2-1; D is perhaps TRBD2 (5 bases). The CDR3 is made up of 16 amino acids. Germline assignment: CDR1 SGHRS and CDR2 YFSETQ. V was shortened by 0 bases and J by 5 bases, with 15 bases between the two germline ends. The CDR3 sequence is CASSLGGSRAHNEQFF. CDR3 in DNA: TGCGCCAGCAGCTTGGGTGGGAGTAGAGCCCACAATGAGCAGTTCTTC. Using reference TRBV5-1 and TRBJ2-1 for the parts outside the CDR3, the full variable domain is KAGVTQTPRYLIKTRGQQVTLSCSPISGHRSVSWYQQTPGQGLQFLFEYFSETQRNKGNFPGRFSGRQFSNSRSEMNVSTLELGDSALYLCASSLGGSRAHNEQFFGPGTRLTVL.

This rearrangement joins TRBV5-4 to TRBJ2-7; 13 bases are a match to TRBD2. The CDR3 is 15 amino acids. Germline V gene sequence: CDR1 SGHNT, CDR2 YYREEE (reference sequence). The V and J ends lost 4 bases and 5 bases, in that order; junction bases with no gene match: 6. Here the CDR3 DNA reads TGTGCCAGCAGCCTTATGGGACTAGCGGGACACGAGCAGTACTTC. Protein sequence: CASSLMGLAGHEQYF.

V and J are TRBV12-2 and TRBJ2-7; the table's D call, TRBD1, was not checked against the DNA. TRBV12-2 is designated a pseudogene. The CDR3 contains 18 residues. This CDR3 reads CASRLAYFDQVRSYEQYF. DNA for the CDR3: TGTGCAAGTCGCTTAGCGTATTTTGACCAGGTACGCTCCTACGAGCAGTACTTC.

This chain uses TRBV4-3 with TRBJ2-5; 14 nucleotides match TRBD2. V lost 1 base to trimming and J lost 3 bases; unmatched junction nucleotides: 1. CDR1 and CDR2 from the germline V gene are LGHNA and YSLEER. The CDR3 is made up of 16 amino acids. The CDR3 bases are TGCGCCAGCAGCCAAGCGGGACTAGCGGGGGAAGAGACCCAGTACTTC. Amino acids: CASSQAGLAGEETQYF.

This chain connects TRBV28 to TRBJ2-7; tentatively, D is TRBD1 (5 bases). Germline CDR1 reads MDHEN; CDR2 reads SYDVKM. The CDR3 is 13 residues long. V lost 2 bases to trimming and J lost 6 bases, with 11 bases between them. This CDR3 is CASSLPQGFEQYF. CDR3 nucleotides: TGTGCCAGCAGTTTACCCCAGGGATTCGAGCAGTACTTC.

This clone was seen a few times. The chain has TRBV29-1 and TRBJ1-5, with a possible D match to TRBD1 (5 bases). Germline assignment: CDR1 SQVTM and CDR2 ANQGSEA. V was clipped by 8 bases and J by 7 bases, with 21 bases between them. The CDR3 is 14 residues long. The CDR3: CSPGGTPRRQPQHF. CDR3 coding DNA: TGCAGCCCCGGGGGGACCCCACGTAGGCAGCCCCAGCATTTT.

The V call is TRBV19, the J call TRBJ1-2, with D hard to call. Germline CDR1 reads LNHDA; CDR2 reads SQIVND (reference sequence). Trimming stripped 7 bases from V and 6 bases from J, with 18 bases between. The CDR3 contains 14 residues. CDR3 sequence (DNA): TGTGCCAGTAAGAGAGACATAGGAATCGATGGCTACACCTTC. Its translation is CASKRDIGIDGYTF.

V gene TRBV5-4 combines with J gene TRBJ2-3; 9 nucleotides line up with TRBD1. With 10 bases clipped from V and 1 base from J, the junction kept 10 bases outside the gene matches. Germline-derived CDR1 and CDR2 are SGHNT and YYREEE (reference sequence). The CDR3 sequence is 15 residues long. The CDR3 DNA reads as TGTGCCGTAATCCGGGACAGGGCGGGCACAGATACGCAGTATTTT. Amino acids: CAVIRDRAGTDTQYF.

This clone was observed once. V usage is TRBV6-5 and J usage is TRBJ2-3, with a tentative D call TRBD1 (5 bases). The length of the CDR3 is 15 residues. The V gene's germline CDR1 is MNHEY and CDR2 SVGAGI. Trimming cost V 6 bases and J 4 bases, with 17 bases left between them. CDR3 nucleotide sequence: TGTGCCAGCAGCCGACGGGTAATGGGGCCAGATACGCAGTATTTT. Translation: CASSRRVMGPDTQYF.

V and J are TRBV6-1 and TRBJ1-1; D is possibly TRBD1 (5 bases). Between the trimmed V and J ends, which lost 7 bases and 4 bases, there was a span of 10 bases. Germline CDR1 is MNHNS and CDR2 is SASEGT. This CDR3 contains 12 residues. The DNA of the CDR3 is TGTGCCAGCACCTACACAGGCACTGAAGCTTTCTTT. The encoded protein is CASTYTGTEAFF.

The chain carries TRBV9 and TRBJ2-5; TRBD1 is a possible D gene (7 bases). Germline CDR1 reads SGDLS; CDR2 reads YYNGEE. CDR3 length: 14 residues. Trimming took 0 bases from V and 3 from J, leaving 9 bases between them. Here the CDR3 DNA reads TGTGCCAGCAGCGTAGGCGGGACAGAAGAGACCCAGTACTTC. Its protein is CASSVGGTEETQYF.

V and J are TRBV30 and TRBJ2-7; 13 nucleotides line up with TRBD2. Germline CDR1 and CDR2: GTSNPN and SVGIG (reference sequence). This CDR3 is built from 16 residues. V lost 0 bases and J lost 6; bases outside the gene matches: 8. The chain's CDR3 is CAWSVGTSGAVVEQYF. The DNA of the CDR3 is TGTGCCTGGAGTGTGGGGACTAGCGGGGCAGTCGTCGAGCAGTACTTC.

About this clone: Other nucleotide sequences in the sample specify the same CDR3. This chain joins TRBV6-5 and TRBJ1-1, with D possibly being TRBD1 (5 bases). The V gene lost 2 bases and the J gene lost 5 bases, with 9 bases spanning the gap. From germline, CDR1 is MNHEY and CDR2 SVGAGI. This CDR3 is 13 amino acids long. The CDR3 DNA follows: TGTGCCAGCAGTTACAGGTCAGGGACTGAAGCTTTCTTT. This sequence encodes CASSYRSGTEAFF.

The chain joins TRBV6-6 to TRBJ1-2; possibly TRBD1 for D (5 bases). CDR1 and CDR2 from the germline V gene are MNHNY and SVGAGI (reference sequence). CDR3 length: 13 amino acids. Trimming removed 5 bases at V and 3 bases at J, with 10 bases between. The DNA for the CDR3 is TGTGCCAGCAGTCCAACACAGGACTATGGCTACACCTTC. Translating gives CASSPTQDYGYTF.